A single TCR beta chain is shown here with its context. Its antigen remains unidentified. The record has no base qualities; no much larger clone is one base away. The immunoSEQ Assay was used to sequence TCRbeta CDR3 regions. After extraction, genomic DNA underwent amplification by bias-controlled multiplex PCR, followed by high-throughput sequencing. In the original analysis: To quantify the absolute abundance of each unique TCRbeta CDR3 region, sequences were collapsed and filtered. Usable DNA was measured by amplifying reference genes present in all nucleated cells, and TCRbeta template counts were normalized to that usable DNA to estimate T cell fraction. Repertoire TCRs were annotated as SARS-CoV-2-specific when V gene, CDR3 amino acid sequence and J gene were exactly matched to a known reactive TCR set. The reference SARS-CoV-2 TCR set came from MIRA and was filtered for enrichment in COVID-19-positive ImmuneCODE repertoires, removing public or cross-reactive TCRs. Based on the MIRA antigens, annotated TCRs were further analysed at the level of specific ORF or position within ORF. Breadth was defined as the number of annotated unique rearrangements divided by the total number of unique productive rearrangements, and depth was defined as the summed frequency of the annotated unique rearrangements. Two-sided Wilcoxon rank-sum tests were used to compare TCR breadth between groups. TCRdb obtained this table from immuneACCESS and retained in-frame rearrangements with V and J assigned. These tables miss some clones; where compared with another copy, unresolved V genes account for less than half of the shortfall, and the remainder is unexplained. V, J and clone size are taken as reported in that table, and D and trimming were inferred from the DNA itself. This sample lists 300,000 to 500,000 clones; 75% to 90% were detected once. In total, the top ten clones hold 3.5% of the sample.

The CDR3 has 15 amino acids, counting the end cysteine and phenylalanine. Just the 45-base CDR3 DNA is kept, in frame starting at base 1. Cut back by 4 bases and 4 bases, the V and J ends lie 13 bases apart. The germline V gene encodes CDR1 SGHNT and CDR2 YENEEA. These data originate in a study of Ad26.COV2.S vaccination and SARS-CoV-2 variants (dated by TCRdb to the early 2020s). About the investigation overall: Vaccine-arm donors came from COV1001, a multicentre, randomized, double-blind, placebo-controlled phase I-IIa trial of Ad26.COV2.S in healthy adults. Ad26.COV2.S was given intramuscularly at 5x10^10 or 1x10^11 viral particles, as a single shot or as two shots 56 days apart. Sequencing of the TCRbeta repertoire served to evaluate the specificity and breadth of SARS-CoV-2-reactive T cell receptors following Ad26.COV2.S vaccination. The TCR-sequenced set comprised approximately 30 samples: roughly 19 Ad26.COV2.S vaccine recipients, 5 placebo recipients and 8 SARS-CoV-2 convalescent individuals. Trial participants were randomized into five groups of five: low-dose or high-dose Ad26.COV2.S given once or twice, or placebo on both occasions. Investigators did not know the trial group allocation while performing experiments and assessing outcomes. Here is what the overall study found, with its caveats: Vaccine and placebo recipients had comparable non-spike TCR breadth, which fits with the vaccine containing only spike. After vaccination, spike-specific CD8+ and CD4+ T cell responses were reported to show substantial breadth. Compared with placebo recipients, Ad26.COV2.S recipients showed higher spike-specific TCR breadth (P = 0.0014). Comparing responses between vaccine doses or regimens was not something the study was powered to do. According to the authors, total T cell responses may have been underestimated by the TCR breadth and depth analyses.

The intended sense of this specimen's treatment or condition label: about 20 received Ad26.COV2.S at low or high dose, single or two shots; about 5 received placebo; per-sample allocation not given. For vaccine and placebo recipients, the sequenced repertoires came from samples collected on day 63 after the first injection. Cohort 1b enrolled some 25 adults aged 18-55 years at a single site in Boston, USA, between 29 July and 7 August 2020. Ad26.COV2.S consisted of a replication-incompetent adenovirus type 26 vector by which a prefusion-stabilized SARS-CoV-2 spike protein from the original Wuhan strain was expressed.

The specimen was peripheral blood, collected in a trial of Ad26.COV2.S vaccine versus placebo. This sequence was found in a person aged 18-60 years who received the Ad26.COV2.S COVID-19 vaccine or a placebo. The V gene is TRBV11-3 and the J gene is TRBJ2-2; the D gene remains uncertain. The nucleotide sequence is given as TGTGCCAGCAGCTCATCTGGGCAGATCACCGGGGAGCTGTTTTTT. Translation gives CASSSSGQITGELFF.